The TCR beta chain under discussion was sequenced for a study of shared clonotypes between healthy human individuals. Researchers divided each subset's genomic DNA evenly across several immunoSEQ plates. Here immunoSEQ multiplex PCR was the method, and the copy in TCRdb shows in-frame clones only, minus some. Of around 2,000,000 clones in the sample, 85% to 95% were seen once. Regarding this clone: Antigen unknown.

The naive CD8 population came from CD45RO-negative cells selected for CCR7, without terminally differentiated effector memory CD45RA+ cells. Trimming cost V 6 bases and J 1 base, with 15 bases left between them. Per the germline V gene, CDR1 is MNHEY and CDR2 is SVGAGI. CDR3 length: 15 amino acids. General study findings and limits: Memory subsets generally showed lower estimated richness than naive subsets. Non-shared clonotypes had lower generation probabilities than clonotypes shared by all four sorted-subset donors. Among donors, clonotype sharing was expected to be affected by sequencing depth.

The sequence was obtained from a man aged 18 to 35 in good health. Some clones in this sample may be carry-over from other donors' samples. Specimen: naive CD8+ T cells from PBMCs. This chain uses TRBV6-5 with TRBJ1-2, with D perhaps TRBD1 (5 bases). For the CDR3, the DNA is TGTGCCAGCAGAGCCCGGGACGGCGTTAACTATGGCTACACCTTC. Translation: CASRARDGVNYGYTF.